This entry lists 20 T cell receptor beta chains sequenced from one sample in a study of a mutant IDH1 vaccine in newly diagnosed glioma. Profiled with immunoSEQ multiplex PCR; TCRdb holds only in-frame clones, not every one. The sample has some 50,000 clones, 86% seen once; the top ten hold 2.4%. Time point: baseline, week 1 (first vaccination visit). Treatment denoted: pre-vaccination baseline after standard-of-care therapy. Here the sequenced sample was PBMCs, taken from a glioma patient treated with radiotherapy, temozolomide or both. The receptor source for this set is a man in his forties or fifties with glioma.

This chain uses TRBV27 with TRBJ2-1; 8 bases are a match to TRBD2. The length of the CDR3 is 17 residues. Germline lookup yields CDR1 MNHEY and CDR2 SMNVEV (reference sequence). The V and J ends lost 2 bases and 2 bases, in that order; junction bases with no gene match: 8. CDR3 in amino acids: CASSLHASGSTYNEQFF. CDR3 bases: TGTGCCAGCAGTTTACATGCCAGCGGGAGCACCTACAATGAGCAGTTCTTC.

V gene TRBV7-2 combines with J gene TRBJ2-5; maybe TRBD2 (6 bases). Germline CDR1 SGHTA, CDR2 FQGNSA. The V end was cut by 1 base, the J end by 5 bases, with 11 bases between. The CDR3 extends over 14 amino acids. The CDR3 spells CASSLVSSVETQYF. CDR3 bases: TGTGCCAGCAGCTTAGTTTCTAGCGTGGAGACCCAGTACTTC.

V and J are TRBV14 and TRBJ2-2; the D is unclear. CDR3 length: 15 residues. Germline V CDR1 and CDR2: SGHDN, FVKESK. The germline V and J ends were trimmed by 0 bases and 4 bases, with 9 bases remaining between them. The CDR3 is CASSQDWRVTGELFF. Written as DNA, the CDR3 is TGTGCCAGCAGCCAAGATTGGCGAGTCACCGGGGAGCTGTTTTTT.

This clone was observed once. The chain's CDR3 is CASSSTGGLGEKLFF. CDR3 DNA sequence: TGTGCCAGCAGTTCAACAGGGGGCTTAGGAGAAAAACTGTTTTTT. This rearrangement joins TRBV28 to TRBJ1-4; TRBD1 aligns across 9 bases. The germline V gene encodes CDR1 MDHEN and CDR2 SYDVKM. V was pared by 4 bases and J by 8 bases, with 8 bases of the junction left unmatched. This CDR3 region has 15 residues.

This clone was observed a handful of times. The CDR3 loop reads CASSLTAGDDTGELFF. CDR3 nucleotides: TGCGCCAGCAGCCTGACAGCGGGAGATGACACCGGGGAGCTGTTTTTT. The gene calls are TRBV4-3 and TRBJ2-2; TRBD2 matches at 8 bases. J gave up 3 bases and V 4 bases, and 7 bases lay outside the gene matches. This CDR3 is built from 16 residues. Per the germline V gene, CDR1 is LGHNA and CDR2 is YSLEER.

The chain carries TRBV18 and TRBJ2-7; 12 bases fit TRBD2. CDR1 and CDR2 (germline): KGHSH, LQKENI. The CDR3 spans 17 residues. V lost 6 bases, J lost 0 bases, and 9 bases stayed unmatched. CDR3 DNA sequence: TGTGCCAGCTCGGGGTCCGGGACTAGCGGGTCCTCCTACGAGCAGTACTTC. This translates into CASSGSGTSGSSYEQYF.

The chain combines TRBV19 with TRBJ2-7, with D possibly TRBD1 on 5 matching bases. Germline assignment: CDR1 LNHDA and CDR2 SQIVND (reference sequence). The germline V and J ends were trimmed by 7 bases and 0 bases, with 13 bases remaining between them. The CDR3 consists of 14 residues. CDR3 DNA: TGTGCCAGTAAACTTGGACATGTCTCCTACGAGCAGTACTTC. Translation: CASKLGHVSYEQYF.

V is TRBV29-1 and J is TRBJ1-4; D unclear. Per the germline V gene, CDR1 is SQVTM and CDR2 is ANQGSEA. CDR3 size: 11 residues. Trimming removed 6 bases from V and 4 bases from J, with 6 bases in between. The CDR3 DNA sequence: TGCAGCGTCTGGTTTAATGAAAAACTGTTTTTT. It encodes CSVWFNEKLFF. Full variable domain (outside the CDR3, taken from reference TRBV29-1 and TRBJ1-4): SAVISQKPSRDICQRGTSLTIQCQVDSQVTMMFWYRQQPGQSLTLIATANQGSEATYESGFVIDKFPISRPNLTFSTLTVSNMSPEDSSIYLCSVWFNEKLFFGSGTQLSVL.

The V gene is TRBV19, the J gene TRBJ2-3; D is possibly TRBD2 (5 bases). The CDR3 runs to 11 residues. V lost 5 bases to trimming and J lost 5 bases, with 5 bases between them. CDR1 is LNHDA, CDR2 SQIVND, per germline (reference sequence). For the CDR3, the DNA is TGTGCCAGTAGTGCGGGAGATACGCAGTATTTT. It is translated as CASSAGDTQYF.

This clone was found a few times. This chain uses TRBV27 with TRBJ2-7; D uncertain. CDR1 MNHEY and CDR2 SMNVEV come from the germline V gene (reference sequence). The V end was cut by 3 bases, the J end by 5 bases, with 5 bases between. The CDR3 totals 11 residues. CDR3 amino acids: CASSFGHEQYF. CDR3 DNA sequence: TGTGCCAGCAGTTTCGGGCACGAGCAGTACTTC.

This CDR3 is CASSPASGKETQYF. The DNA for the CDR3 is TGTGCCAGCTCACCGGCTAGCGGGAAAGAGACCCAGTACTTC. The chain combines TRBV18 with TRBJ2-5, with 9 nucleotides matching TRBD2. Germline V gene data show CDR1 as KGHSH and CDR2 as LQKENI. The CDR3 contains 14 residues. The V gene end was trimmed by 3 bases and the J gene end by 3 bases; junction bases not matched to a gene: 2.

The chain carries TRBV4-1 and TRBJ1-1; TRBD1 aligns across 8 bases. Losses at the gene ends were 3 bases for V and 1 base for J; bases not matched to a gene: 7. This CDR3 region has 16 residues. Germline V gene lookup returns CDR1 MGHRA and CDR2 YSYEKL. The chain's CDR3 is CASSQGQADSNTEAFF. Here the CDR3 DNA reads TGCGCCAGCAGCCAGGGACAGGCCGATTCGAACACTGAAGCTTTCTTT.

The V call is TRBV9, the J call TRBJ2-7, with TRBD1 matching 7 bases. The CDR3 is made up of 12 amino acids. Germline loops: CDR1 SGDLS, CDR2 YYNGEE. With V trimmed by 2 bases and J by 6 bases, 2 bases remained unmatched. CDR3 region: CASSVSGGEQYF. In DNA, the CDR3 is TGTGCCAGCAGCGTCTCAGGGGGCGAGCAGTACTTC. The full variable domain, in which reference TRBV9 and TRBJ2-7 provide the parts outside the CDR3, is DSGVTQTPKHLITATGQRVTLRCSPRSGDLSVYWYQQSLDQGLQFLIQYYNGEERAKGNILERFSAQQFPDLHSELNLSSLELGDSALYFCASSVSGGEQYFGPGTRLTVT.

Within the sample, this clone is medium-sized. The gene calls are TRBV27 and TRBJ2-3; 11 bases line up with TRBD1. CDR3 length equals 16 residues. The trim removed 9 bases at V and 4 bases at J, leaving 12 bases unmatched. Germline CDR1 is MNHEY and CDR2 is SMNVEV (reference sequence). The chain's CDR3 is CASSLGQGVISDTQYF. CDR3 sequence (DNA): TGTGCCAGTTCCTTGGGACAGGGGGTGATTTCAGATACGCAGTATTTT.

The chain combines TRBV19 with TRBJ1-5, with D maybe TRBD1 (5 bases). V was pared by 6 bases and J by 5 bases, with 8 bases between. The CDR3 extends over 12 amino acids. Germline-derived CDR1 and CDR2 are LNHDA and SQIVND (reference sequence). DNA of the CDR3: TGTGCCAGTAGCAGGGATTATCAGCCCCAGCATTTT. It yields the protein CASSRDYQPQHF.

V and J are TRBV19 and TRBJ2-2; 8 bases map to TRBD2. The CDR3 extends over 14 amino acids. V was clipped by 8 bases and J by 4 bases; unmatched bases: 6. Germline assignment: CDR1 LNHDA and CDR2 SQIVND (reference sequence). CDR3 nucleotides: TGTGCCAGTCACCGACTAGCGAGCACCGGGGAGCTGTTTTTT. Amino acid sequence: CASHRLASTGELFF.

The chain has TRBV4-3 and TRBJ2-1; maybe TRBD2 (5 bases). The germline gives CDR1 LGHNA, CDR2 YSLEER. V lost 0 bases and J 0 bases, leaving 15 bases between the germline ends. The CDR3 has 18 amino acids. The CDR3 DNA reads TGCGCCAGCAGCCAAGAGTCGGGTGCGGGTGTCTCCTACAATGAGCAGTTCTTC. Its translation: CASSQESGAGVSYNEQFF.

The J gene is TRBJ2-1, the V gene TRBV19; the D gene is possibly TRBD2 (7 bases). The CDR3 runs to 16 residues. Germline loops: CDR1 LNHDA, CDR2 SQIVND (reference sequence). V lost 5 bases, J lost 9 bases, and 23 bases lay in between. CDR3 coding DNA: TGTGCCAGTAGTGTCATGGCGGGGGCCGGTTGGATTGAGCAGTTCTTC. It is translated as CASSVMAGAGWIEQFF. The variable domain in full, with the rest retrieved from reference TRBV19 and TRBJ2-1, is DGGITQSPKYLFRKEGQNVTLSCEQNLNHDAMYWYRQDPGQGLRLIYYSQIVNDFQKGDIAEGYSVSREKKESFPLTVTSAQKNPTAFYLCASSVMAGAGWIEQFFGPGTRLTVL.

The chain recombines TRBV5-1 with TRBJ1-2, with D unresolved. Germline V CDR1 and CDR2: SGHRS, YFSETQ. The ends were cut back, 6 bases at V and 0 bases at J, with 9 bases in the middle. The CDR3 covers 13 residues. CDR3 region: CASTNKANYGYTF. The CDR3 nucleotides read TGCGCCAGCACTAACAAAGCTAACTATGGCTACACCTTC. Full variable domain (missing parts from reference TRBV5-1 and TRBJ1-2): KAGVTQTPRYLIKTRGQQVTLSCSPISGHRSVSWYQQTPGQGLQFLFEYFSETQRNKGNFPGRFSGRQFSNSRSEMNVSTLELGDSALYLCASTNKANYGYTFGSGTRLTVV.

The rearrangement links TRBV4-3 to TRBJ1-2; tentatively, D is TRBD1 (5 bases). The CDR3 totals 16 residues. Germline loops: CDR1 LGHNA, CDR2 YSLEER. Trimming took off 3 bases at V and 6 bases at J, with 20 bases between the two ends. The DNA of the CDR3 is TGCGCCAGCAGCCACTCAAATCTGGGGAGGGGTGATGGCTACACCTTC. It is translated as CASSHSNLGRGDGYTF.